This TCR beta chain was sequenced during a study of cytotoxic CD8 clonotypes in ibrutinib-treated CLL. For the study at large: Response sampling occurred after a median around eleven months of treatment (range 6 to 36).

Study conclusions and caveats: Clonality climbed at ibrutinib response, then dropped toward baseline at progression.

Concerning this clone: What it recognizes is unknown.

The data were produced by immunoSEQ multiplex PCR, yet TCRdb's version contains in-frame clones alone and is incomplete. The repertoire holds 60,000 to 65,000 clones, less than 60% seen once, with roughly 14% in the top ten. The authors obtained roughly 2 micrograms of genomic DNA from cryopreserved PBMCs for TCR beta libraries. V lost 0 bases, J lost 4 bases, and 10 bases lay in between. This CDR3 is built from 14 residues. The germline V gene has CDR1 SGHDT and CDR2 YYEEEE. V is TRBV5-6 and J is TRBJ1-1; D not certain. The sequences come from PBMCs, collected after 12 months of ibrutinib treatment. The TCR sequence derives from a human donor with chronic lymphocytic leukemia. CDR3 nucleotide sequence: TGTGCCAGCAGCTTGGACGGGCTGGTCACTGAAGCTTTCTTT. It translates to CASSLDGLVTEAFF.